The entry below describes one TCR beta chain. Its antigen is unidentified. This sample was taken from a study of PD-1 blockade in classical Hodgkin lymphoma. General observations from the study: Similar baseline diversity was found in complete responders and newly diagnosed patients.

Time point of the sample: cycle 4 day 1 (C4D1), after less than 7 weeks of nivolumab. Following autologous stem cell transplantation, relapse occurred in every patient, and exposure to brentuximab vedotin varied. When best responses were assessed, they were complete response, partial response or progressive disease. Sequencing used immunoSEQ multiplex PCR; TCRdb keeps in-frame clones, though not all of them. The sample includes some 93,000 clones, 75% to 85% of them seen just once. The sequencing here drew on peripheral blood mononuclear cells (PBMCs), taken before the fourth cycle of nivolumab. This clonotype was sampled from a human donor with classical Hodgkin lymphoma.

CDR3 DNA sequence: TGTGCCAGTAGTGTGACCGGGACTAGCTACAATGAGCAGTTCTTC. Translating gives CASSVTGTSYNEQFF. The V and J genes are TRBV19 and TRBJ2-1; TRBD2 aligns across 8 bases. CDR1 and CDR2 (germline): LNHDA, SQIVND (reference sequence). CDR3 length equals 15 residues. V shed 5 bases, J shed 3 bases, and the junction held 6 bases outside the gene matches.